The sequence of this T cell receptor beta chain was determined in a study of OX40 agonist ivuxolimab in advanced cancers. Study context: Enrolled patients in dose escalation had cancers that were hepatocellular carcinoma, melanoma, renal cell or head and neck cancer.

This CDR3 is 16 amino acids long. Of note for this clone: Its antigen is not known.

Study-level findings and limits: Some of the nonresponding patients also showed low levels of normalized T-cell clonal expansion. Expanded clones were, on average, more numerous in CD8+ T cells than in CD4+.

Profiling relied on immunoSEQ multiplex PCR, and the TCRdb table lists in-frame clones only, not all of them. The sample carries 60,000 or so clones, 84% recorded once. The chain links TRBV1 to TRBJ1-5; the DNA was not compared with TRBD1, the D call given in the table. TRBV1 counts as a pseudogene. The source was CD4+ or CD8+ T cells sorted from blood, collected in a trial of the OX40 agonist ivuxolimab. This receptor was identified in an adult with an advanced solid tumor such as melanoma, head and neck, liver or kidney cancer. This chain's CDR3 is CTSSRQGLLSNQPQHF. The CDR3 DNA reads TGCACCAGCAGCCGACAGGGATTGCTGAGCAATCAGCCCCAGCATTTT.